This T cell receptor (beta chain) was profiled in a study of T-cell reconstitution after alpha-beta-depleted transplantation in children. The sample holds one count of this clonotype. Its target is not known. Unique molecular identifiers featured in how the TCRbeta library was prepared. TCRdb recomputed calls from the PCR reads with MiXCR, one row per CDR3 protein. This sample has 200,000 to 300,000 distinct CDR3 sequences, with over 20% found just once. With V trimmed by 0 bases and J by 5 bases, 11 bases remained unmatched. CDR3 size: 18 residues. Germline assignment: CDR1 SGHRS and CDR2 YFSETQ. Study-level findings and limits: Once a year had passed after transplant, T-cell counts and diversity came mostly from newly produced T cells. For some patients, TCRbeta diversity was high at day 60 because of recipient T cells and thymic progenitors that survived. About two months after transplant, alpha-beta T cells reportedly came from several hundred expanded graft clones.

V is TRBV5-1 and J is TRBJ2-7, with 13 bases that match TRBD2. The specimen was PBMCs, collected before TCRalphabeta/CD19-depleted stem cell transplant. This TCR came from a girl aged 2 to 10 with Fanconi anemia, due to receive a stem cell transplant. Here the CDR3 reads CASSLGTSGSREVDEQYF. CDR3 sequence (DNA): TGCGCCAGCAGCTTGGGGACTAGCGGGAGTCGCGAAGTAGACGAGCAGTACTTC.